This entry is about one T cell receptor (beta chain). The antigen is unknown. Tumor samples were obtained before definitive surgery or chemotherapy. The V and J ends lost 4 bases and 6 bases respectively, with 15 bases between them. The CDR3 is 14 amino acids. Germline V gene sequence: CDR1 SGDLS, CDR2 YYNGEE. Repertoires were generated with immunoSEQ multiplex PCR, while TCRdb's copy carries only in-frame clones and drops some. Altogether nearly 15,000 clones are present, approximately 87% being singletons, with the ten largest covering over 5.5%. The data are from a study of high-grade serous ovarian cancer treatment subgroups. At the level of the study: Each sample yielded on average around 7,300 unique TCR beta rearrangements from some 14,000 reads.

Regarding the study as a whole: The analyses considered CDR3 and ignored CDR1 and CDR2. TCR relatedness rose with neoantigen level and trended with mutation load. Same-patient tumor repertoires overlapped at roughly 0.11 to 0.79; different patients barely overlapped.

The rearrangement links TRBV9 to TRBJ2-3; D possibly corresponds to TRBD2 (5 bases). Input material: tumor tissue. The source is a human donor with high-grade serous ovarian cancer. DNA for the CDR3: TGTGCCAGCAGCTCCGGACTTATCTCGGATACGCAGTATTTT. Translated, it gives CASSSGLISDTQYF.